A selection of T cell receptor beta chains follows, all from one sample in a study of Tregs in tolerant kidney transplant recipients. Using immunoSEQ multiplex PCR, the repertoire was profiled, and TCRdb retains in-frame clones only, with some absent. This sample yields approximately 69,000 clones, of which 85% to 90% are seen a single time; nearly 0.4% belongs to the top ten. The source was CD4+ T cells from blood, collected before the transplant. The receptors come from a human donor who received a combined kidney and bone marrow transplant. Both conserved end residues are part of each CDR3. The D gene is left open where the match is weak. Expanded clones get a size class; other rows say once, few or many, or leave the size out.

D	size	V	J	DNA	CDR3
.	.	TRBV25-1	TRBJ1-5	TGTGCCAGCAGTGAACTGACCTGGACGGGGAATCAGCCCCAGCATTTT	CASSELTWTGNQPQHF
.	once	TRBV9	TRBJ1-2	TGTGCCAGCAGCGTAGCGGGGGAAGGTGGCTATGGCTACACCTTC	CASSVAGEGGYGYTF
TRBD1	.	TRBV7-2	TRBJ2-7	TGTGCCAGCAGCCCCAGTCGGGGACAGGGCCGTACCTTCTCCTACGAGCAGTACTTC	CASSPSRGQGRTFSYEQYF
.	.	TRBV6-1	TRBJ1-3	TGTGCCAGCAGCAGCAGGACTGGAAACACCATATATTTT	CASSSRTGNTIYF
TRBD2	.	TRBV19	TRBJ2-2	TGTGCCAGTAGTTCCCCTACGAGCGGGAGGGTCGGGGAGCTGTTTTTT	CASSSPTSGRVGELFF
TRBD1	.	TRBV30	TRBJ1-4	TGTGCCTGGAGTGTAAAGGCAGGGGGAAAACTGTTTTTT	CAWSVKAGGKLFF
.	.	TRBV6-5	TRBJ1-1	TGTGCCAGCACCGAATCAGGGGTGGGGACTGAAGCTTTCTTT	CASTESGVGTEAFF
.	.	TRBV9	TRBJ1-1	TGTGCCAGCAGCCCACCACGGAGGACGGGGAGGAACACTGAAGCTTTCTTT	CASSPPRRTGRNTEAFF
TRBD2	.	TRBV18	TRBJ2-2	TGTGCCAGCTCACCTTGGACTAGCGGGAACACCGGGGAGCTGTTTTTT	CASSPWTSGNTGELFF
TRBD2	few	TRBV4-2	TRBJ2-2	TGTGCCAGCAGCCAAGAACTAGCGGGAGGAAAAACCGGGGAGCTGTTTTTT	CASSQELAGGKTGELFF
TRBD2	.	TRBV5-1	TRBJ2-2	TGCGCCAGCAGCTTGGAGCCGACTAGCGGGCGCACCGGGGAGCTGTTTTTT	CASSLEPTSGRTGELFF
TRBD2	.	TRBV15	TRBJ2-2	TGTGCCACCGTGGGGACTAGCGGAGCCAACACCGGGGAGCTGTTTTTT	CATVGTSGANTGELFF
TRBD2	.	TRBV19	TRBJ2-7	TGTGCCAGTAGTGTGGGACTAGCCTACGAGCAGTACTTC	CASSVGLAYEQYF
.	.	TRBV9	TRBJ2-3	TGTGCCAGCAGCTTGGGGCTAGACGCGCCAGATACGCAGTATTTT	CASSLGLDAPDTQYF
.	.	TRBV29-1	TRBJ2-7	TGCAGCGTTGAAGGCGAGGGATTCTACGAGCAGTACTTC	CSVEGEGFYEQYF
TRBD1	.	TRBV19	TRBJ1-1	TGTGCCAGTAGTCCCAGGGGGGCTCTGGGCACTGAAGCTTTCTTT	CASSPRGALGTEAFF
.	once	TRBV2	TRBJ2-7	TGTGCCAGCAGTGAACGCTACGAGCAGTACTTC	CASSERYEQYF